This TCR beta chain comes out of a study of blood T cell repertoires in COVID-19. Study context: Some COVID-19 samples were acute and others convalescent; all came from the United States, Italy and Spain. PBMCs, B-cell-depleted T cells, or T cells provided the cDNA or gDNA that made up the material.

The CDR3 runs 17 residues. Germline-derived CDR1 and CDR2 are LGHDT and YNNKEL (reference sequence). V was cut by 0 bases and J by 4 bases, with 16 bases left in between. As originally analysed: Nucleated cell counts were estimated from reference gene primer amplification. Sequencing used immunoSEQ multiplex PCR; TCRdb keeps in-frame clones, though not all of them. Clonal size and the V and J genes are those of that table, whereas D and trimming came from the DNA. Among around 310,000 clones listed, 90% were seen once. The sequenced sample consisted of peripheral blood. The V and J genes are TRBV3-1 (or the pseudogene TRBV3-2) and TRBJ1-3; D is possibly TRBD1 (5 bases). The clonotype originates from a woman in her forties with COVID-19, enrolled during active disease. As DNA, the CDR3 is TGTGCCAGCAGCCAAGACCGACAGATCCTCCCCGGAAACACCATATATTTT. It is translated as CASSQDRQILPGNTIYF.